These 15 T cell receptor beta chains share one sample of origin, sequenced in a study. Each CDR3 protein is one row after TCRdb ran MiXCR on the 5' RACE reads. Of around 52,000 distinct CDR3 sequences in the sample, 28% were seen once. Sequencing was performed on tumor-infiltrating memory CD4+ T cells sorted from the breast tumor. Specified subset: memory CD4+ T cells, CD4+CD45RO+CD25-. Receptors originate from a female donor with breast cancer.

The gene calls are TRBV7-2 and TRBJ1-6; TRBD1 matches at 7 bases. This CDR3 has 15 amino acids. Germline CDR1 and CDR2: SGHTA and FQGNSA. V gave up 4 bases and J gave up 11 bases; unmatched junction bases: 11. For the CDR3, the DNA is TGTGCCAGCAGCTCACAGACAGGGTGGGATCCACCCCTCCACTTT. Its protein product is CASSSQTGWDPPLHF. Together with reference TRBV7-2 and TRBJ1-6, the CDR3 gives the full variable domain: GAGVSQSPSNKVTEKGKDVELRCDPISGHTALYWYRQSLGQGLEFLIYFQGNSAPDKSGLPSDRFSAERTGGSVSTLTIQRTQQEDSAVYLCASSSQTGWDPPLHFGNGTRLTVT.

The CDR3 DNA reads as TGTGCCAGTATCCGATCGTCCCGGGACAGGGTTTGGACTGAAGCTTTCTTT. This sequence encodes CASIRSSRDRVWTEAFF. The chain links TRBV19 to TRBJ1-1, with 9 bases aligning to TRBD1. Looked up from germline, CDR1 is LNHDA and CDR2 is SQIVND (reference sequence). V was pared by 7 bases and J by 5 bases, with 17 bases of the junction left unmatched. The CDR3 length is 17 residues.

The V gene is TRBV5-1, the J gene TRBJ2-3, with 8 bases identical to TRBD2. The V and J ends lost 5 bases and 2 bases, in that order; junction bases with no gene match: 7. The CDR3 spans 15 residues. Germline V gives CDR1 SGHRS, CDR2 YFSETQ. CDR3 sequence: CASSLTSANTDTQYF. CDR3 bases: TGCGCCAGCAGTTTGACTAGCGCCAACACAGATACGCAGTATTTT.

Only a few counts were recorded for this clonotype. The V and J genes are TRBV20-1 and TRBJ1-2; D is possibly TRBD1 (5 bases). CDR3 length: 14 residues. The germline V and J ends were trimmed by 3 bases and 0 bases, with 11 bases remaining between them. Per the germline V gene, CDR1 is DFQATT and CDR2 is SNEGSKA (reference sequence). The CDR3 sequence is CSASGGTPNYGYTF. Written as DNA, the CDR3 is TGCAGTGCTAGCGGGGGGACCCCTAACTATGGCTACACCTTC.

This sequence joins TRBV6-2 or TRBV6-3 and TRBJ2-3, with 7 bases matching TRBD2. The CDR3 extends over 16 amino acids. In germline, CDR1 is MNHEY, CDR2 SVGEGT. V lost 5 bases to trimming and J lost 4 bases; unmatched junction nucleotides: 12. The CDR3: CASSPFTSVRADTQYF. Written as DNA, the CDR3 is TGTGCCAGCAGTCCTTTTACTAGCGTCCGCGCAGATACGCAGTATTTT.

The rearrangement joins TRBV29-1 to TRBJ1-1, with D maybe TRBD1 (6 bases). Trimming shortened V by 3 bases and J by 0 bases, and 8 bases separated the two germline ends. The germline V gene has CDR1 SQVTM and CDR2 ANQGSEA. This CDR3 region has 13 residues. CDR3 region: CSVEGHMNTEAFF. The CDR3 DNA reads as TGCAGCGTTGAGGGACATATGAACACTGAAGCTTTCTTT.

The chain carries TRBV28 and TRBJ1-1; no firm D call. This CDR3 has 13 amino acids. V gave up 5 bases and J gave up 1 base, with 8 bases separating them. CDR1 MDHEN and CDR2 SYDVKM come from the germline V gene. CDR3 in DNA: TGTGCCAGCAGTGGCTTTTCGAACACTGAAGCTTTCTTT. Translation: CASSGFSNTEAFF.

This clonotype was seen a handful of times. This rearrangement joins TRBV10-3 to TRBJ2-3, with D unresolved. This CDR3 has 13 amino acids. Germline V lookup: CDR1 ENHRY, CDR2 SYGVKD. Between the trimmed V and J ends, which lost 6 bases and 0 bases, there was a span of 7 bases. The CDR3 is CAIRPTSTDTQYF. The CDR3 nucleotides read TGTGCCATCAGGCCCACTAGCACAGATACGCAGTATTTT.

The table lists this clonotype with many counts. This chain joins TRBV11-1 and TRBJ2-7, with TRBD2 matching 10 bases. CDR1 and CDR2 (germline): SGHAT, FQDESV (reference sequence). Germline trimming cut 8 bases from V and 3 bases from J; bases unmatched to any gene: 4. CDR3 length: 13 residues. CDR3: CASSSGRIYEQYF. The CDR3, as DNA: TGTGCCAGCTCTAGCGGGAGAATCTACGAGCAGTACTTC.

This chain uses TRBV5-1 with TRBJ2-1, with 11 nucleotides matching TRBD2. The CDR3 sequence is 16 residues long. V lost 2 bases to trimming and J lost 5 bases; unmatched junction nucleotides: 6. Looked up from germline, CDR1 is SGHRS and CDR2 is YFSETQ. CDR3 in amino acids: CASSLGVTSGNNEQFF. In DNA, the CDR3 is TGCGCCAGCAGCTTAGGGGTGACTAGCGGGAACAATGAGCAGTTCTTC.

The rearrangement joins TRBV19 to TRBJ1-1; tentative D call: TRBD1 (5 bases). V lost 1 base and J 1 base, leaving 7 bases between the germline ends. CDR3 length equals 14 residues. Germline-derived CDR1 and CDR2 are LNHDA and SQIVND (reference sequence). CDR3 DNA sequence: TGTGCCAGTAGTATAGGACAGAGGAACACTGAAGCTTTCTTT. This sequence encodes CASSIGQRNTEAFF.

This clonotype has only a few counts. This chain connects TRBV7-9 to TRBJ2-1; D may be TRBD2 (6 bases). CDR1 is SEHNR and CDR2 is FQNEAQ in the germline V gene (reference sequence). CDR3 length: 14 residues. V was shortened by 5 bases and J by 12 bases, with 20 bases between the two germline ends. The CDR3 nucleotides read TGTGCCAGCAGCGAAAAGGGACTGGATCTAGGGCAGTTCTTC. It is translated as CASSEKGLDLGQFF.

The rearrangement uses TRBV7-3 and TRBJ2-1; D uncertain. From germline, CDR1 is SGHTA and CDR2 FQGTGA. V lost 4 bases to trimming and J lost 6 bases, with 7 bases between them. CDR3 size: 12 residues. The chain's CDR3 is CASSSAANEQFF. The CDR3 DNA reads TGTGCCAGCAGCTCGGCCGCCAATGAGCAGTTCTTC. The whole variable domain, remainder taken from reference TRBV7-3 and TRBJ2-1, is GAGVSQTPSNKVTEKGKYVELRCDPISGHTALYWYRQSLGQGPEFLIYFQGTGAADDSGLPNDRFFAVRPEGSVSTLKIQRTERGDSAVYLCASSSAANEQFFGPGTRLTVL.

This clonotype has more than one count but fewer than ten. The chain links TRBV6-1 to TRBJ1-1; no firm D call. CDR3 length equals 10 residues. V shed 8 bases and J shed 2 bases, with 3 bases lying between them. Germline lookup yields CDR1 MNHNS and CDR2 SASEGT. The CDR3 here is CASLNTEAFF. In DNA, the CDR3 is TGTGCCAGCCTCAACACTGAAGCTTTCTTT.

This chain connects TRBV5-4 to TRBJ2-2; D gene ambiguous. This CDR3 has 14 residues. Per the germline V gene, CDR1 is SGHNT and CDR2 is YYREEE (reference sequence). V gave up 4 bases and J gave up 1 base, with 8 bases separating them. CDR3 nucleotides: TGTGCCAGCAGCCCCCCCCGGAACACCGGGGAGCTGTTTTTT. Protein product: CASSPPRNTGELFF.